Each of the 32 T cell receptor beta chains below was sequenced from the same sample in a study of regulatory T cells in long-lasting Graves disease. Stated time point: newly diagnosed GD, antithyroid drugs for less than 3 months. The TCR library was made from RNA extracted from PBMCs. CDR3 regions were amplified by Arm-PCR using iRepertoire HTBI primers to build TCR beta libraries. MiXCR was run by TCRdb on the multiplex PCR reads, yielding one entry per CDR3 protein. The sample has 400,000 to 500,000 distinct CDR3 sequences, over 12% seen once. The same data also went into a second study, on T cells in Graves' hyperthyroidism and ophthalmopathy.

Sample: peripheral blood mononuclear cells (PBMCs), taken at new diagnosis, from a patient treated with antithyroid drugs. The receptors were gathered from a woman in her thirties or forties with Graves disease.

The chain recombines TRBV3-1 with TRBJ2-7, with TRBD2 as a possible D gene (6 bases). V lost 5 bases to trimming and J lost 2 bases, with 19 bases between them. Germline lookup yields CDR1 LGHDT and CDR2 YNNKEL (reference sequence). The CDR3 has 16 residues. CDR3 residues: CASSTELADLPYEQYF. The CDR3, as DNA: TGTGCCAGCAGCACGGAACTAGCAGACCTTCCCTACGAGCAGTACTTC.

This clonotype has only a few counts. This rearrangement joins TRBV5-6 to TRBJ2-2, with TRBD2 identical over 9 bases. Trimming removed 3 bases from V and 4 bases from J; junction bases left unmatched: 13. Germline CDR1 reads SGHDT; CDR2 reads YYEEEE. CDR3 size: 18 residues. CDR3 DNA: TGTGCCAGCAGCTGGAGGACTAGCGCCCTGAGGGGCACCGGGGAGCTGTTTTTT. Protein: CASSWRTSALRGTGELFF.

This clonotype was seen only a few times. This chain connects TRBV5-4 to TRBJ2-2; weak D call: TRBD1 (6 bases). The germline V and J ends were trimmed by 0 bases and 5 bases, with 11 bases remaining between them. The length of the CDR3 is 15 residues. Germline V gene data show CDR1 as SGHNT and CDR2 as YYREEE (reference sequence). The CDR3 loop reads CASSLGAGETGELFF. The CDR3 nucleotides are TGTGCCAGCAGCTTGGGGGCAGGGGAGACCGGGGAGCTGTTTTTT.

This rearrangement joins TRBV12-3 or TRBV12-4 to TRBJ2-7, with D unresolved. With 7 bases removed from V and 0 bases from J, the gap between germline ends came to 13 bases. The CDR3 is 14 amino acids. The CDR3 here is CASTSDGNSYEQYF. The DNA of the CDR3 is TGTGCCAGCACCTCCGACGGAAACTCCTACGAGCAGTACTTC.

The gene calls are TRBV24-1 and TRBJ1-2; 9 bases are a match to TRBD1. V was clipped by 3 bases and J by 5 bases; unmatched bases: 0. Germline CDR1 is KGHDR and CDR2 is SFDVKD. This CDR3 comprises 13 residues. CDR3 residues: CATSDGTGYGYTF. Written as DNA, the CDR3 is TGTGCCACCAGTGATGGGACAGGGTATGGCTACACCTTC.

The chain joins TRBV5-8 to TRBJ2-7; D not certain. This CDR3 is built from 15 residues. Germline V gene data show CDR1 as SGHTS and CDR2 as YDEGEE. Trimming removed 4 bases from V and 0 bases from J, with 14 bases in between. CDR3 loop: CASSQLLLSSYEQYF. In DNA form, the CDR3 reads TGTGCCAGCAGCCAACTACTTTTAAGCTCCTACGAGCAGTACTTC.

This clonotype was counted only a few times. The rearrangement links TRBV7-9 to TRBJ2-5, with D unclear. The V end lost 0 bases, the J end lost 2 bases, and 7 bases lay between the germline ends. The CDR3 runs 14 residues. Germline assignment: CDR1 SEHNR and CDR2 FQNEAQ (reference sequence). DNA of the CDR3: TGTGCCAGCAGCTTAGCACCCCATCAAGAGACCCAGTACTTC. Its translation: CASSLAPHQETQYF.

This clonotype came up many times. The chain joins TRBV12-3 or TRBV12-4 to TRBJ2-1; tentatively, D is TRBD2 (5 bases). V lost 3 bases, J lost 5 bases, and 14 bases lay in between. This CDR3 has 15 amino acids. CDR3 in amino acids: CASSFSRDYNNEQFF. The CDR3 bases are TGTGCCAGCAGTTTTAGCCGAGACTACAACAATGAGCAGTTCTTC.

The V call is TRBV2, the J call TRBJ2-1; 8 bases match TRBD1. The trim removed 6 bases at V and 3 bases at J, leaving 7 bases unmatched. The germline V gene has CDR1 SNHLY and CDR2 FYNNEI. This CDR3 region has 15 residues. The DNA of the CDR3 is TGTGCCAGCAGACCCAGGACAGGGATCTACAATGAGCAGTTCTTC. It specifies CASRPRTGIYNEQFF. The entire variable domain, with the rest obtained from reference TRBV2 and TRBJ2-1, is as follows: EPEVTQTPSHQVTQMGQEVILRCVPISNHLYFYWYRQILGQKVEFLVSFYNNEISEKSEIFDDQFSVERPDGSNFTLKIRSTKLEDSAMYFCASRPRTGIYNEQFFGPGTRLTVL.

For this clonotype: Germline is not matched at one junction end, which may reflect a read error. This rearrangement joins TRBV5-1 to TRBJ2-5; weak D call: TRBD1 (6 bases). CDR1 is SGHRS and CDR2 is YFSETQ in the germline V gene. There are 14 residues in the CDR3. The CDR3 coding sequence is TGCGCCAGCAGCTTGGGGACAGCCCAAGACACCCAGTACTTC. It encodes CASSLGTAQDTQYF. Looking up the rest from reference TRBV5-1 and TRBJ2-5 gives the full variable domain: KAGVTQTPRYLIKTRGQQVTLSCSPISGHRSVSWYQQTPGQGLQFLFEYFSETQRNKGNFPGRFSGRQFSNSRSEMNVSTLELGDSALYLCASSLGTAQDTQYFGPGTRLLVL.

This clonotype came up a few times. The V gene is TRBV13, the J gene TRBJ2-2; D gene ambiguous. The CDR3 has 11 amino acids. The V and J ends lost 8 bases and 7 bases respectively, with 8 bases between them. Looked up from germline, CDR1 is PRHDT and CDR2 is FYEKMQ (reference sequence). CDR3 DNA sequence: TGTGCCAGCGCATTGGACGGGGAGCTGTTTTTT. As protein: CASALDGELFF.

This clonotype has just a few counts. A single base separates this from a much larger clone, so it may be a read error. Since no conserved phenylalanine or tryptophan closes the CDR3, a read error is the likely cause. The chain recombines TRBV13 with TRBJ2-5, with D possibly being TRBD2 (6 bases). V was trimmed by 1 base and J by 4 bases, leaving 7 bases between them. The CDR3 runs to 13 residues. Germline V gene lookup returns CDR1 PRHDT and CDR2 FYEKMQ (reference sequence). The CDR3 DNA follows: TGTGCCAGCAGCTTAGACGGGAGAGAGACCCAGTACCTC. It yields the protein CASSLDGRETQYL.

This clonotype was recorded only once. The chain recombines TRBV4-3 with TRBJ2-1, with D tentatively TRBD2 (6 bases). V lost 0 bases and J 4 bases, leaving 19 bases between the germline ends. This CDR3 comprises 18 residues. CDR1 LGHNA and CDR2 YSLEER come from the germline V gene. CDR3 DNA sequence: TGCGCCAGCAGCCAAGACCTGTACGCTAGCGTAAATTACAATGAGCAGTTCTTC. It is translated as CASSQDLYASVNYNEQFF.

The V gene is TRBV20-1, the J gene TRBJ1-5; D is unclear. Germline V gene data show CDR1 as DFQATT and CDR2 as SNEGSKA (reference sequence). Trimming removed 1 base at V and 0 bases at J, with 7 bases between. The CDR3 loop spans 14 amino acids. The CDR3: CSARGQVSNQPQHF. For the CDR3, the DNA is TGCAGTGCTAGAGGGCAGGTTAGCAATCAGCCCCAGCATTTT.

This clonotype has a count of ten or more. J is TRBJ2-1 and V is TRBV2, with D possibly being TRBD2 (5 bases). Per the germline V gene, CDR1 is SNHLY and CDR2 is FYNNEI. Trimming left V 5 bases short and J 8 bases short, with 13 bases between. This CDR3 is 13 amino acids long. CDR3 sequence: CASSFEGMDEQFF. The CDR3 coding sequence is TGTGCCAGCAGTTTTGAGGGTATGGATGAGCAGTTCTTC.

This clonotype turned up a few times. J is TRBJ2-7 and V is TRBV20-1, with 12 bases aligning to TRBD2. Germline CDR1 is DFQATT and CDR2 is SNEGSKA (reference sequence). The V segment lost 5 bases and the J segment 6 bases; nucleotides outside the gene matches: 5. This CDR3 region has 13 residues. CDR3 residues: CSASTSGRREQYF. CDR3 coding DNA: TGCAGTGCTTCGACTAGCGGGAGACGCGAGCAGTACTTC.

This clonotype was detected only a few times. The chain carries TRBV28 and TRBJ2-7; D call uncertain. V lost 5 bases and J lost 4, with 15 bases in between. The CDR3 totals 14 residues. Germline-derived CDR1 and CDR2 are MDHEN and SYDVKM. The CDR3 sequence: CASSIAASLYEQYF. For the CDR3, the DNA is TGTGCCAGCAGTATAGCAGCGTCCTTATACGAGCAGTACTTC. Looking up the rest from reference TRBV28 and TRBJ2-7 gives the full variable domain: DVKVTQSSRYLVKRTGEKVFLECVQDMDHENMFWYRQDPGLGLRLIYFSYDVKMKEKGDIPEGYSVSREKKERFSLILESASTNQTSMYLCASSIAASLYEQYFGPGTRLTVT.

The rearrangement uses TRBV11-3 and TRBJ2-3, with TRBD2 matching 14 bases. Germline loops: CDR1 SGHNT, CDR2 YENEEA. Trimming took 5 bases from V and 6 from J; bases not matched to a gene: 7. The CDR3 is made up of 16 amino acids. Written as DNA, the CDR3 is TGTGCCAGCAGCCAGGGGACTAGCGGGAGAATGGATACGCAGTATTTT. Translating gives CASSQGTSGRMDTQYF. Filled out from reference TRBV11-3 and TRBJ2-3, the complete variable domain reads EAGVVQSPRYKIIEKKQPVAFWCNPISGHNTLYWYLQNLGQGPELLIRYENEEAVDDSQLPKDRFSAERLKGVDSTLKIQPAELGDSAVYLCASSQGTSGRMDTQYFGPGTRLTVL.

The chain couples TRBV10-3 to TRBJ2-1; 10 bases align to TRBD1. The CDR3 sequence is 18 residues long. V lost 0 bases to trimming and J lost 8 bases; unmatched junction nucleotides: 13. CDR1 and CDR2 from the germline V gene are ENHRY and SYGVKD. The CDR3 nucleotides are TGTGCCATCAGTGAGTCAGGGGCCGGGACAGGGGCGCACGATGAGCAGTTCTTC. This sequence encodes CAISESGAGTGAHDEQFF.

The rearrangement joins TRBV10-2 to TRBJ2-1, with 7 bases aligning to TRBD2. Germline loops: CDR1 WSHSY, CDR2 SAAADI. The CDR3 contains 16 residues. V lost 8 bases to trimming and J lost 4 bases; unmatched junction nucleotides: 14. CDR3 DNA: TGCGCCAGCGCTCGAGACCCAGGGACTATTTACAATGAGCAGTTCTTC. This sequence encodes CASARDPGTIYNEQFF.

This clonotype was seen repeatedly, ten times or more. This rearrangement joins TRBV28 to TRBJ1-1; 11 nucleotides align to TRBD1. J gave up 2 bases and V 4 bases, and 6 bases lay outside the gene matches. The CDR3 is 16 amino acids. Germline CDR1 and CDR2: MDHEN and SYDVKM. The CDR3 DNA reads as TGTGCCAGCAGTTCCTCCGGGACAGGGGGAAACACTGAAGCTTTCTTT. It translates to CASSSSGTGGNTEAFF.

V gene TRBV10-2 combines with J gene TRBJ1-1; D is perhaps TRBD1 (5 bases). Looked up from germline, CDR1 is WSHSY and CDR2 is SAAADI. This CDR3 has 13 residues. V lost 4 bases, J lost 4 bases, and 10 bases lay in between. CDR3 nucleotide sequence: TGCGCCAGCAGTGTTGCAGGGCGCACTGAAGCTTTCTTT. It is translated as CASSVAGRTEAFF.

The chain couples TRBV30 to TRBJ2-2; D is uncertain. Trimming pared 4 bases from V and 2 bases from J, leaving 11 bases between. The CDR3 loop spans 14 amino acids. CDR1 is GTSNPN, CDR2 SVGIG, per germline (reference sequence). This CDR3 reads CAWIGQANTGELFF. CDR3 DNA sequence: TGTGCCTGGATTGGGCAGGCTAACACCGGGGAGCTGTTTTTT.

This CDR3 reads CASSAGQGVHEQYF. The DNA for the CDR3 is TGTGCCAGCAGTGCCGGACAGGGGGTACACGAGCAGTACTTC. The genes are TRBV6-1 and TRBJ2-7; 10 nucleotides agree with TRBD1. CDR3 length equals 14 residues. Germline loops: CDR1 MNHNS, CDR2 SASEGT. V gave up 4 bases and J gave up 5 bases; unmatched junction bases: 5.

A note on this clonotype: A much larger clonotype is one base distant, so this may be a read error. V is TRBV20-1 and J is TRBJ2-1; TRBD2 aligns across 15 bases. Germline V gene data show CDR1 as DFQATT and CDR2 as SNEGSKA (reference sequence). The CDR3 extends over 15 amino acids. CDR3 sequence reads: CSAYGTSGRSNEQSF. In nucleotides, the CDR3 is TGCAGTGCCTACGGGACTAGCGGGAGGAGCAATGAGCAGTCCTTC.

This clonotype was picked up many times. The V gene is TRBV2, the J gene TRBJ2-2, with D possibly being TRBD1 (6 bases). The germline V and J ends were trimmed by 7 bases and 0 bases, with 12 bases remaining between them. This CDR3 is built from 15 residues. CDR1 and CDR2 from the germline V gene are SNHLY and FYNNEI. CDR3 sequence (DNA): TGTGCCAGCACAAAAGACAGGACGAACACCGGGGAGCTGTTTTTT. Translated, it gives CASTKDRTNTGELFF.

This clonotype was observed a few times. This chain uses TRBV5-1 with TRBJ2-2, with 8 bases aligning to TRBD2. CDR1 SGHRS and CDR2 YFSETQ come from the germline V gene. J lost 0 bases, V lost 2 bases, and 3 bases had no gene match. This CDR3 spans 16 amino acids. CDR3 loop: CASSLQAGANTGELFF. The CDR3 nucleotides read TGCGCCAGCAGCTTACAAGCGGGAGCGAACACCGGGGAGCTGTTTTTT.

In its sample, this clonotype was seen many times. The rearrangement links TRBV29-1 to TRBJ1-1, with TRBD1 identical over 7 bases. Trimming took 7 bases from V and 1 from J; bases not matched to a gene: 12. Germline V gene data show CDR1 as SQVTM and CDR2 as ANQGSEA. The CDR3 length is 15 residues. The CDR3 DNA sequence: TGCAGCGCCCCCCTTAGACAGGGACGGAACACTGAAGCTTTCTTT. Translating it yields CSAPLRQGRNTEAFF.

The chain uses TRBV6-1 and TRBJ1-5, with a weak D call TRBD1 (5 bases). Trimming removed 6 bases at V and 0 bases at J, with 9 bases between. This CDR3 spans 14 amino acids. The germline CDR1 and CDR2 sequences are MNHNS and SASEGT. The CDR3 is CASRQEYSNQPQHF. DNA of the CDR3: TGTGCCAGCAGACAGGAATATAGCAATCAGCCCCAGCATTTT.

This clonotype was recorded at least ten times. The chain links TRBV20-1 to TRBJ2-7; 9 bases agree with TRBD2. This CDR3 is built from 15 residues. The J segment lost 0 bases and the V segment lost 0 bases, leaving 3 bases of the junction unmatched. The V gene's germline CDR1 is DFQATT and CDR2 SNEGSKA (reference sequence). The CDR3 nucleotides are TGCAGTGCTAGAGAGGGCGGGAGGGACTCCTACGAGCAGTACTTC. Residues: CSAREGGRDSYEQYF.

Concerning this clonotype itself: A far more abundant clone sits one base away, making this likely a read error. CDR3 residues: CASSQENPYSEQFF. CDR3 coding DNA: TGTGCCAGCAGCCAAGAGAATCCCTACAGTGAGCAGTTCTTC. This chain joins TRBV5-1 and TRBJ2-1, with D unclear. Germline CDR1 reads SGHRS; CDR2 reads YFSETQ. The CDR3 is 14 residues long.

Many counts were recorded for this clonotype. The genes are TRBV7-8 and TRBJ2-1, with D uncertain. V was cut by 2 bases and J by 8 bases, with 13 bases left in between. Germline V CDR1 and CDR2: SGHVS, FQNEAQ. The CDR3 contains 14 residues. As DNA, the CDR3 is TGTGCCAGCAGCTTACGAGTGGCAGGCGATGAGCAGTTCTTC. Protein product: CASSLRVAGDEQFF.